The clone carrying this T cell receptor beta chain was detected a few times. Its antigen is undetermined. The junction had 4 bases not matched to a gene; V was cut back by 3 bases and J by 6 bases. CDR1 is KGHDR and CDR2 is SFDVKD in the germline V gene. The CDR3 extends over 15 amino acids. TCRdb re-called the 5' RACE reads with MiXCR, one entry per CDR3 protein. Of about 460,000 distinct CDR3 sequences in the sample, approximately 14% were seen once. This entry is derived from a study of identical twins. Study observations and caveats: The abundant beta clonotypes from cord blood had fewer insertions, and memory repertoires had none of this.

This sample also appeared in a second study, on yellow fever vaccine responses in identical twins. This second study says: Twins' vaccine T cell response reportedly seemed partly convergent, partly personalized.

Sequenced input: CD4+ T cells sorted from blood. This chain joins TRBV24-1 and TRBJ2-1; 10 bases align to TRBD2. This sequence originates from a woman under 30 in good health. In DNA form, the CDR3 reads TGTGCCACCAGTGATCAGCGGGGGGGCGGCAATGAGCAGTTCTTC. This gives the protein CATSDQRGGGNEQFF.